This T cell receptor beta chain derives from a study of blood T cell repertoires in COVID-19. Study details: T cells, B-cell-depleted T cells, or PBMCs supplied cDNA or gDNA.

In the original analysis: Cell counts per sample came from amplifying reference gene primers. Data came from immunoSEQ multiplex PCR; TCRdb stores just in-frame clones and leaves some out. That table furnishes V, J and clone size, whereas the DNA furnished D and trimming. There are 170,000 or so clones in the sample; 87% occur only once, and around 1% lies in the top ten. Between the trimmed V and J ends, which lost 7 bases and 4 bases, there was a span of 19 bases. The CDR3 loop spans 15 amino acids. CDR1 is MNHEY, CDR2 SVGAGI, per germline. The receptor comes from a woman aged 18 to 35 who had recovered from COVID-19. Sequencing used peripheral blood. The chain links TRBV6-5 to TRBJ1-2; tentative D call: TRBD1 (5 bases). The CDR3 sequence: CASTPWGGLGYGYTF. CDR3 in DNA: TGTGCCAGCACCCCCTGGGGGGGGTTGGGCTATGGCTACACCTTC.